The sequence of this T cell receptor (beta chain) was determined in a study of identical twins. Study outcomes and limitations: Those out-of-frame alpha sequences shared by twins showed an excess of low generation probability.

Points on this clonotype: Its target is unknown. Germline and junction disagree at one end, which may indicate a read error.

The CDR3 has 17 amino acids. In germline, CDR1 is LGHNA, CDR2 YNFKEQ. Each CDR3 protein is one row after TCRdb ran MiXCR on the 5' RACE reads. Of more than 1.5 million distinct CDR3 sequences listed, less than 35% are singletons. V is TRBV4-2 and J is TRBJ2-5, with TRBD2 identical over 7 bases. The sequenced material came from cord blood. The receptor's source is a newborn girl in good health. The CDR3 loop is CVSSHPWGAGFQETQYF. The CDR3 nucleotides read TGTGTCAGCAGCCATCCTTGGGGAGCGGGGTTCCAAGAGACCCAGTACTTC.